This T cell receptor beta chain was obtained from a study of blood T cells in healthy people across ages. Study observations and caveats: Getting older went along with TCR beta diversity per million T cells dropping roughly linearly. Fewer expanded clones and more diversity marked long-lived versus aged donors.

They isolated at least 6.5 million PBMCs from each sample. V lost 8 bases to trimming and J lost 4 bases; unmatched junction nucleotides: 20. This CDR3 spans 18 amino acids. The germline gives CDR1 SGHVS, CDR2 FNYEAQ. On this clonotype: Its matching antigen is unknown.

For the second PCR, which ran for about 6 to 11 cycles, a sample-barcoded 5' primer and a J-beta primer mix were used. MiXCR was run by TCRdb on the 5' RACE reads, yielding one entry per CDR3 protein. In the table there are 800,000 to 950,000 distinct CDR3 sequences, about 28% of which are singletons. This sample also belongs to another study, concerning T cells of mothers and their children. That source notes: None of the identified T cell clones proved to be persistent microchimeric clones.

This chain connects TRBV7-6 to TRBJ2-1; TRBD2 aligns across 7 bases. Sequenced: blood. This sequence originates from a middle-aged woman in good health. The CDR3: CASGTKRGTDANYNEQFF. CDR3 sequence (DNA): TGTGCCAGCGGGACTAAGCGGGGAACCGATGCGAATTACAATGAGCAGTTCTTC.